This T cell receptor (beta chain) came from a study of beta chain features in type 1 diabetes. Findings of the study overall: TCRB CDR3 length was moderately but significantly reduced in all four CD4+ subsets of Type 1 diabetes patients.

Deletions cut 1 base from V and 8 bases from J, with 12 bases between. This CDR3 region has 14 residues. Germline V lookup: CDR1 SGHDN, CDR2 FVKESK. Investigators reverse transcribed all isolated RNA, so they sequenced expressed TCRB transcripts. Some clones are missing from TCRdb's copy, which holds only in-frame ones; the method was immunoSEQ multiplex PCR. The sample yields under 150,000 clones, 17% seen once. This clone was observed a handful of times. No antigen is known for it. The sequencing input was central memory CD4+ T cells from blood. The origin of this receptor is a man between 18 and 35 years old with type 1 diabetes. V gene TRBV14 combines with J gene TRBJ2-1, with D unclear. The CDR3 spells CASSQGVQIYEQFF. DNA of the CDR3: TGTGCCAGCAGCCAAGGAGTACAGATTTATGAGCAGTTCTTC.